A selection of T cell receptor beta chains follows, all from one sample in a study of tumor-infiltrating lymphocytes in localized non-small cell lung cancer. Clones were read by immunoSEQ multiplex PCR, and TCRdb kept only the in-frame ones, dropping some. The data show approximately 17,000 clones, about 65% seen once. The material sequenced was lung tumor tissue. The receptors were gathered from a human donor with non-small cell lung cancer. CDR3s include the opening cysteine and the closing phenylalanine or tryptophan. D genes are given only for firm matches. Clone size, where shown, is once, few, many, or a class for clones that have expanded.

j_call clone_size v_call d_call cdr3_nt cdr3_aa
TRBJ1-1 . TRBV19 . TGTGCCAGTAGTACTGCTCAGGGTGCTGAAGCTTTCTTT CASSTAQGAEAFF
TRBJ1-1 few TRBV6-1 . TGTGCCAGCAGTGTAGGGCAGTTCCCTGAAGCTTTCTTT CASSVGQFPEAFF
TRBJ1-5 . TRBV7-8 . TGTGCCGGGGGTGGGCAGACAAATCAGCCCCAGCATTTT CAGGGQTNQPQHF
TRBJ1-6 . TRBV10-2 . TGCGCCAGCAGTGAGTCCGGCGGTTATAATTCACCCCTCCACTTT CASSESGGYNSPLHF
TRBJ2-6 . TRBV10-3 . TGTGCCATCAGTGCGGGGGGCGGTGGGGCCAACGTCCTGACTTTC CAISAGGGGANVLTF
TRBJ2-3 . TRBV11-2 TRBD2 TGTGCCAGCAGCCGCGGGGATAGCGGGGGGCTACATACGCAGTATTTT CASSRGDSGGLHTQYF
TRBJ2-7 few TRBV7-2 . TGTGCCAGCAGCTCCCCAGCAACGGACGAGCAGTACTTC CASSSPATDEQYF
TRBJ1-3 . TRBV9 . TGTGCCAGCAGCGTAGACGGGGGGGGCATTGGAAACACCATATATTTT CASSVDGGGIGNTIYF
TRBJ2-7 few TRBV15 TRBD1 TGTGCCACCAGCAGACGGGACAGGACGGAGGAGCAGTACTTC CATSRRDRTEEQYF
TRBJ2-7 . TRBV11-2 . TGTGCCAGCAGCCCGAACTACGAGCAGTACTTC CASSPNYEQYF
TRBJ2-3 . TRBV7-2 TRBD2 TGTGCCAGCAGCTTAGGTCAGCGCCTAGCGGGGGGGCCGACAGATACGCAGTATTTT CASSLGQRLAGGPTDTQYF
TRBJ2-3 . TRBV6-1 . TGTGCCATACTAGCAGGTTGGACAGATACGCAGTATTTT CAILAGWTDTQYF
TRBJ2-2 few TRBV11-3 . TGTGCCAGCAGCTTAGATTCGGGCGGGGAGCTGTTTTTT CASSLDSGGELFF
TRBJ2-3 . TRBV7-2 TRBD2 TGTGCCAGCAGCTTAAGACTAGCGGGAACAGATACGCAGTATTTT CASSLRLAGTDTQYF
TRBJ2-5 . TRBV5-1 TRBD1 TGCGCCAGCAGCCCCGGGACAGGGGGCGAGGAGACCCAGTACTTC CASSPGTGGEETQYF
TRBJ1-2 . TRBV6-6 TRBD1 TGTGCCAGCAGTCGAGACAGGGGGCGGGGGGGCTACACCTTC CASSRDRGRGGYTF
TRBJ1-6 once TRBV7-2 . TGTGCCAGCAGCACCCGGACAGACCTCCACTTT CASSTRTDLHF
TRBJ2-7 . TRBV7-9 . TGTGCCAGCAGCCAGGGCGTTTCCGAGCAGTACTTC CASSQGVSEQYF
TRBJ1-5 few TRBV30 TRBD1 TGTGCCTGGAGTACAGGGGGAGTAAGCAATCAGCCCCAGCATTTT CAWSTGGVSNQPQHF
TRBJ2-1 . TRBV7-2 . TGTGCCAGCAGCTCCTTAGGGGGATGGAATGAGCAGTTCTTC CASSSLGGWNEQFF
TRBJ1-1 few TRBV5-6 . TGTGCCAGCAGCTTGGACGGGGCAGGGAGTCGGTTCACTGAAGCTTTCTTT CASSLDGAGSRFTEAFF
TRBJ2-5 . TRBV19 . TGTGCCAGTAGTATGGGGGGAGCGAGTCGGGAGACCCAGTACTTC CASSMGGASRETQYF
TRBJ2-1 . TRBV27 TRBD1 TGTGCCAGCAGCTTTCAGGGGGCGACCTACAATGAGCAGTTCTTC CASSFQGATYNEQFF
TRBJ1-6 . TRBV6-5 TRBD1 TGTGCCAGCAGCCGTACAGGGGGGAATTCACCCCTCCACTTT CASSRTGGNSPLHF
TRBJ2-7 . TRBV19 . TGTGCCAGTAGTGTAGAGGATTCCTACGAGCAGTACTTC CASSVEDSYEQYF
TRBJ2-1 . TRBV7-9 . TGTGCCAGCACCCCCTCCTCCTACAATGAGCAGTTCTTC CASTPSSYNEQFF
TRBJ2-7 few TRBV10-3 TRBD1 TGTGCCATCAGTGACGACAGGGGGCTCGAGCAGTACTTC CAISDDRGLEQYF
TRBJ2-3 few TRBV7-9 . TGTGCCAGCAGCCCAGACCGGGACACGCAGTATTTT CASSPDRDTQYF
TRBJ2-3 . TRBV9 TRBD2 TGTGCCAGCAGCGTTAGCGGGATGACGGATACGCAGTATTTT CASSVSGMTDTQYF
TRBJ2-3 . TRBV19 . TGTGCCAGTGGCCCCGGCCAGACAGATACGCAGTATTTT CASGPGQTDTQYF
TRBJ2-3 . TRBV7-9 TRBD1 TGTGCCAGCAGCGAACCGGGACAGTCTTCCGGTACGCAGTATTTT CASSEPGQSSGTQYF
TRBJ2-5 . TRBV19 . TGTGCCAGTAGTATCGGGGGTCGGGAGACCCAGTACTTC CASSIGGRETQYF
TRBJ1-2 few TRBV5-1 . TGCGCCAGCGGCCCTGGGGACTATGGCTACACCTTC CASGPGDYGYTF
TRBJ2-1 once TRBV7-7 TRBD1 TGTGCTAGCAGCTTACAGGGGGCAAATGAGCAGTTCTTC CASSLQGANEQFF
TRBJ2-7 . TRBV7-9 . TGTGCCAGCAGCTCCCTGGCGGGGAGGGGGTACGAGCAGTACTTC CASSSLAGRGYEQYF
TRBJ2-2 few TRBV9 . TGTGCCAGCAGCCCCCGTTCGAAACCAGGGGCCGGGGAGCTGTTTTTT CASSPRSKPGAGELFF
TRBJ2-5 . TRBV11-2 . TGTGCCAGCAGCCCTATGGGGGCAGGCCAGACCCAGTACTTC CASSPMGAGQTQYF
TRBJ1-1 few TRBV9 . TGTGCCAGCAGCCCAAATTCGGGACGAGGAGCTTTCTTT CASSPNSGRGAFF
TRBJ2-5 . TRBV5-1 . TGCGCCAGCAGCTTATGGGGCGGGCGCTCGAGCTTCCAAGAGACCCAGTACTTC CASSLWGGRSSFQETQYF
TRBJ1-1 . TRBV6-5 . TGTGCCAGCAGTCCGAGAAGACGGGGCACTGAAGCTTTCTTT CASSPRRRGTEAFF
TRBJ2-7 . TRBV7-8 . TGTGCCAGCACCTCCCCCCCCTCGTACGAGCAGTACTTC CASTSPPSYEQYF
TRBJ2-2 . TRBV29-1 TRBD2 TGCAGCGTCGGGACTAGCGGATCTGGCACCGGGGAGCTGTTTTTT CSVGTSGSGTGELFF